The present entry profiles one TCR beta chain with its context. This sample was taken from a study of blood T cell repertoires in COVID-19. About the study: Specimens from acute and convalescent COVID-19 originated in the United States, Italy and Spain.

Some clones are missing from TCRdb's copy, which holds only in-frame ones; the method was immunoSEQ multiplex PCR. This table holds some 59,000 clones, about 89% found once. The CDR3 has 12 amino acids. V was clipped by 5 bases and J by 4 bases, with 11 bases between them. Germline assignment: CDR1 SQVTM and CDR2 ANQGSEA. The sequenced material came from peripheral blood. V gene TRBV29-1 combines with J gene TRBJ1-1; D unclear. The clonotype was recovered from a man in his fifties or sixties with acute or convalescent COVID-19. CDR3 coding DNA: TGCAGCGTTACGGGCGGGAGCACTGAAGCTTTCTTT. It encodes CSVTGGSTEAFF.